The rows below give T cell receptor beta chains drawn from one sample of a study of identical twins. TCRdb reprocessed the 5' RACE reads via MiXCR and lists one record per CDR3 protein. The sample lists approximately 490,000 distinct CDR3 sequences; 20% to 25% were seen once. Another study also made use of these data, one on yellow fever vaccine responses in identical twins.

Material: CD4+ T cells sorted from blood. Receptors were obtained from a woman between 18 and 29 years old in good health. Each CDR3 is given with its conserved first and last residue. A D gene is named only where the DNA matches it firmly. Some rows mark clone size as missing; the rest say once, few, many or name a class of expanded clone.

>NA|TRBV20-1|few|TRBJ2-2
TGCAGTGCTAGGGCCCAGGAAACCACCGGGGAGCTGTTTTTT
CSARAQETTGELFF
>NA|TRBV6-5|NA|TRBJ2-3
TGTGCCAGCAGTTACCGGGCGGCCGGAGGAGATACGCAGTATTTT
CASSYRAAGGDTQYF
>NA|TRBV4-1|few|TRBJ1-3
TGCGCCAGCAGCCAAGGGTTACAGGCCTCTGGAAACACCATATATTTT
CASSQGLQASGNTIYF
>NA|TRBV25-1|NA|TRBJ2-7
TGTGCCAGCACTGAGGGACCGATTACCTACGAGCAGTACTTC
CASTEGPITYEQYF
>NA|TRBV28|NA|TRBJ1-3
TGTGCCAGCAGTTTAGTCAGGGTTGGAAACACCATATATTTT
CASSLVRVGNTIYF
>TRBD2|TRBV18|NA|TRBJ2-7
TGTGCCAGCCACCCCGGCGTCCTAGCGGGAGTAGACGAGCAGTACTTC
CASHPGVLAGVDEQYF
>NA|TRBV18|NA|TRBJ1-5
TGTGCCAGCTCACCACCGGGGGGGAGCAATCAGCCCCAGCATTTT
CASSPPGGSNQPQHF
>TRBD2|TRBV10-3|few|TRBJ2-1
TGTGCCATCAGTGAGTTCGAGCCCGGGACTAGAAACAATGAGCAGTTCTTC
CAISEFEPGTRNNEQFF
>TRBD1|TRBV24-1|few|TRBJ2-2
TGTGCCACCAGTGATCCCATTGGAGGACAGGGGAACACCGGGGAGCTGTTTTTT
CATSDPIGGQGNTGELFF
>NA|TRBV6-1|NA|TRBJ1-5
TGTGCCAGCAGTCCCCAGGGACCTCTTAGGGCCCAGCATTTT
CASSPQGPLRAQHF
>TRBD2|TRBV27|few|TRBJ2-1
TGTGCCAGCAGTTTGATTCGGGCGGGAGGCTTAAGAAATGAGCAGTTCTTC
CASSLIRAGGLRNEQFF
>TRBD2|TRBV3-1|NA|TRBJ2-7
TGTGCCAGCAGTCTCAAAGGACTAGTTAACGAGCAGTACTTC
CASSLKGLVNEQYF
>NA|TRBV18|NA|TRBJ2-2
TGTGCCAGCTCAACGACAGAGACCGGGGAGCTGTTTTTT
CASSTTETGELFF
>NA|TRBV24-1|NA|TRBJ2-7
TGTGCCACCAGTGATTCTTGGGGTGCCGAGCAGTACTTC
CATSDSWGAEQYF
>TRBD2|TRBV4-2|few|TRBJ2-5
TGTGCCAGCAGCCAAGATCAAGGGACTAGCGTGGCCCAAGAGACCCAGTACTTC
CASSQDQGTSVAQETQYF
>NA|TRBV6-5|NA|TRBJ1-1
TGTGCCAGCAGTTTGAGGGGGGCTCCCTTGAACACTGAAGCTTTCTTT
CASSLRGAPLNTEAFF
>NA|TRBV12-3/TRBV12-4|NA|TRBJ1-1
TGTGCCAGCAGTCTCACGGAAGCTTTCTTT
CASSLTEAFF
>NA|TRBV4-2|NA|TRBJ2-5
TGTGCCAGCAGCCAAGAGTACGGGTCGGAGACCCAGTACTTC
CASSQEYGSETQYF
>NA|TRBV12-3/TRBV12-4|many|TRBJ1-5
TGTGCCAGCAGTAGGACTGGGGTTTATAGCAATCAGCCCCAGCATTTT
CASSRTGVYSNQPQHF
>NA|TRBV3-1|few|TRBJ2-1
TGTGCCAGCAGCCAAGTTGTGGGAGTCGTAATTTATGAGCAGTTCTTC
CASSQVVGVVIYEQFF
>NA|TRBV29-1|NA|TRBJ2-3
TGCAGCGTTGAAGCCACCGCCGGCCGCACAGATACGCAGTATTTT
CSVEATAGRTDTQYF
>NA|TRBV4-2|NA|TRBJ2-3
TGTGCCAGCAGCCAATTCTGGAGTGAGGGGACCACCTACACAGATACGCAGTATTTT
CASSQFWSEGTTYTDTQYF
>NA|TRBV7-9|NA|TRBJ2-7
TGTGCCAGCAGCAAGTCCGGGATCCCCGAGCAGTACTTC
CASSKSGIPEQYF